These T cell receptor beta chains were read from a single sample in a study of cytomegalovirus exposure and HLA in healthy donors. This table comes from immunoSEQ multiplex PCR, and its TCRdb copy is limited to in-frame clones, with some not included. This table has 100,000 to 150,000 clones, roughly 90% appearing once. Sequencing was performed on PBMCs. Receptors were obtained from a woman in her late teens or twenties in good health and CMV-seronegative. The CDR3 runs from the conserved cysteine through the conserved F or W. D genes are given only for firm matches. Some rows have no size entry. The others give once, few or many, or a class for an expanded clone.

abundance	j_gene	len	v_gene	d_gene	CDR3aa	CDR3nt
NA	TRBJ2-1	15	TRBV18	NA	CASSPPGGPYNEQFF	TGTGCCAGCTCACCACCGGGGGGACCCTACAATGAGCAGTTCTTC
NA	TRBJ2-5	18	TRBV12-5	TRBD2	CASGFTGLTSGVRETQYF	TGTGCTAGTGGTTTCACCGGCCTGACTAGCGGAGTACGAGAGACCCAGTACTTC
NA	TRBJ1-4	14	TRBV5-1	NA	CASSLSGSREKLFF	TGCGCCAGCAGCTTGTCAGGGTCGCGTGAAAAACTGTTTTTT
NA	TRBJ2-5	14	TRBV7-9	NA	CASASRVPQETQYF	TGTGCCAGCGCTAGCAGAGTCCCCCAAGAGACCCAGTACTTC
NA	TRBJ1-2	15	TRBV6-1	TRBD1	CASSEAGQGYYGYTF	TGTGCCAGCAGTGAAGCGGGACAGGGATACTATGGCTACACCTTC
NA	TRBJ1-3	20	TRBV4-3	TRBD1	CASSQLTGTGGPENSSTIYF	TGCGCCAGCAGCCAGTTAACCGGGACAGGGGGTCCAGAAAACTCCAGCACCATATATTTT
NA	TRBJ2-1	14	TRBV2	TRBD2	CASQAGGVYNEQFF	TGTGCCAGCCAAGCGGGAGGGGTCTACAATGAGCAGTTCTTC
NA	TRBJ1-3	14	TRBV6-6	TRBD1	CASSPGTAGNTIYF	TGTGCCAGCAGCCCAGGGACAGCTGGAAACACCATATATTTT
NA	TRBJ2-5	16	TRBV30	TRBD2	CAWSEGSGSLLETQYF	TGTGCCTGGAGCGAGGGGAGCGGGAGTTTGTTAGAGACCCAGTACTTC
NA	TRBJ1-2	17	TRBV27	NA	CASSRANPGVSNYGYTF	TGTGCCAGCAGTCGGGCCAACCCCGGGGTATCTAACTATGGCTACACCTTC
NA	TRBJ2-7	16	TRBV7-3	TRBD1	CASSLHRGTLSYEQYF	TGTGCCAGCAGCCTCCACAGGGGCACACTGTCCTACGAGCAGTACTTC
NA	TRBJ2-7	14	TRBV5-1	TRBD1	CASRTGQGFDEQYF	TGCGCCAGCAGGACCGGACAGGGGTTCGACGAGCAGTACTTC
NA	TRBJ1-4	17	TRBV9	NA	CASSVGGTPAPNEKLFF	TGTGCCAGCAGCGTAGGGGGGACTCCGGCACCTAATGAAAAACTGTTTTTT
NA	TRBJ1-6	13	TRBV30	NA	CAWRARQNSPLHF	TGTGCCTGGAGGGCCCGACAGAATTCACCCCTCCACTTT
NA	TRBJ1-4	13	TRBV2	TRBD1	CASRRQGSEKLFF	TGTGCCAGCAGAAGACAGGGTTCTGAAAAACTGTTTTTT
NA	TRBJ2-2	13	TRBV30	NA	CAWESGLPGELFF	TGTGCCTGGGAATCGGGACTCCCCGGGGAGCTGTTTTTT
once	TRBJ2-1	15	TRBV5-1	NA	CASSLGGSSYNEQFF	TGCGCCAGCAGCTTGGGTGGTAGCTCCTACAATGAGCAGTTCTTC
NA	TRBJ1-1	16	TRBV30	NA	CAWSVAHPPSNTEAFF	TGTGCCTGGAGTGTGGCCCACCCACCGTCTAACACTGAAGCTTTCTTT
NA	TRBJ2-3	16	TRBV7-2	TRBD2	CASSSSSGSSTDTQYF	TGTGCCAGCAGCTCATCTAGCGGTTCTAGCACAGATACGCAGTATTTT
few	TRBJ2-1	17	TRBV7-9	TRBD2	CASSAGTSGKRWVEQFF	TGTGCCAGCAGCGCAGGGACTAGCGGGAAGAGGTGGGTGGAGCAGTTCTTC
NA	TRBJ1-1	14	TRBV7-2	TRBD1	CASSVGQLNTEAFF	TGTGCCAGCAGCGTGGGACAGCTGAACACTGAAGCTTTCTTT
NA	TRBJ2-3	16	TRBV27	TRBD2	CASSLSGRPVGDTQYF	TGTGCCAGCAGTCTGAGCGGGAGGCCCGTGGGGGATACGCAGTATTTT
NA	TRBJ2-7	14	TRBV5-1	NA	CASRNVGARNEQYF	TGCGCCAGCAGGAATGTGGGGGCTAGAAACGAGCAGTACTTC
NA	TRBJ2-5	16	TRBV14	TRBD1	CASSLRQGSLQETQYF	TGTGCCAGCAGTCTCCGACAGGGGTCCCTCCAAGAGACCCAGTACTTC
once	TRBJ1-5	17	TRBV6-1	NA	CASSENAATYSNQPQHF	TGTGCCAGCAGTGAAAACGCAGCGACTTATAGCAATCAGCCCCAGCATTTT
NA	TRBJ1-1	16	TRBV5-1	NA	CASSSVEGGGNTEAFF	TGCGCCAGCAGCTCCGTGGAGGGAGGGGGAAACACTGAAGCTTTCTTT
NA	TRBJ2-3	11	TRBV20-1	NA	CSAIALDTQYF	TGCAGTGCTATAGCGTTGGATACGCAGTATTTT
NA	TRBJ1-6	14	TRBV27	TRBD1	CASSFDRGNSPLHF	TGTGCCAGCAGTTTCGACAGGGGGAATTCACCCCTCCACTTT
NA	TRBJ1-5	15	TRBV27	TRBD1	CASRTGAYSNQPQHF	TGTGCCAGCAGGACAGGGGCTTACAGCAATCAGCCCCAGCATTTT
NA	TRBJ1-2	15	TRBV28	TRBD1	CASSTEAQGGRGYTF	TGTGCCAGCAGCACTGAGGCGCAGGGGGGCCGTGGCTACACCTTC
NA	TRBJ2-7	13	TRBV4-3	NA	CASSQDSGSEQYF	TGCGCCAGCAGCCAAGATTCGGGGAGCGAGCAGTACTTC
NA	TRBJ2-7	15	TRBV5-1	TRBD1	CASSLEVRGLGEQYF	TGCGCCAGCAGCTTGGAGGTCAGGGGGCTTGGCGAGCAGTACTTC
few	TRBJ1-4	15	TRBV6-1	NA	CASSERGRVNEKLFF	TGTGCCAGCAGTGAAAGGGGCAGAGTCAATGAAAAACTGTTTTTT
NA	TRBJ1-1	18	TRBV21-1	NA	CASSKGLFSFARGTEAFF	NA
NA	TRBJ2-5	14	TRBV19	TRBD1	CASSLDRGQETQYF	TGTGCCAGTAGTCTAGACAGGGGGCAAGAGACCCAGTACTTC
NA	TRBJ2-1	13	TRBV10-3	TRBD2	CAISGLERNEQFF	TGTGCCATCTCCGGACTAGAACGGAATGAGCAGTTCTTC